Presented here are 25 T cell receptor beta chains from one specimen sequenced in a study of graft-versus-host responses after intestinal transplantation. Lymphocytes (intraepithelial and lamina propria) were released by processing the graft tissue. Generated by immunoSEQ multiplex PCR, the TCRdb table keeps only in-frame clones and is missing some. The sample carries about 4,300 clones, 60% to 85% recorded once. Specimen: ileum tissue, collected 9 days after transplant. Receptors originate from a human patient who received an intestinal transplant, so some T cells may come from the graft donor.

The CDR3 DNA is TGTGCCAGCGGAGTTAGACAGGGGGCTGGAAACACCATATATTTT. Amino acid sequence: CASGVRQGAGNTIYF. The chain carries TRBV7-9 and TRBJ1-3; 9 bases are a match to TRBD1. This CDR3 has 15 amino acids. The germline gives CDR1 SEHNR, CDR2 FQNEAQ (reference sequence). After removal of 8 bases from V and 2 bases from J, the junction contained 7 bases not matched to a gene.

The rearrangement uses TRBV6-1 and TRBJ2-3; the match to TRBD2 covers 10 bases. Per the germline V gene, CDR1 is MNHNS and CDR2 is SASEGT. Trimming cost V 0 bases and J 1 base; bases outside gene matches: 1. The CDR3 consists of 16 residues. This CDR3 is CASSEALAGGTDTQYF. The DNA of the CDR3 is TGTGCCAGCAGTGAAGCGCTAGCGGGGGGCACAGATACGCAGTATTTT.

The chain has TRBV4-2 and TRBJ2-7, with 11 bases aligning to TRBD2. The junction had 6 bases not matched to a gene; V was cut back by 0 bases and J by 5 bases. This CDR3 has 16 residues. Germline CDR1 LGHNA, CDR2 YNFKEQ. CDR3 protein: CASSQEGTSGSDEQYF. CDR3 nucleotide sequence: TGTGCCAGCAGCCAAGAAGGCACTAGCGGGAGCGACGAGCAGTACTTC.

This clone has only a few counts. The chain uses TRBV18 and TRBJ1-2; 8 bases are shared with TRBD1. CDR1 and CDR2 from the germline V gene are KGHSH and LQKENI. V lost 2 bases to trimming and J lost 6 bases; unmatched junction nucleotides: 2. CDR3 length equals 13 residues. The DNA of the CDR3 is TGTGCCAGCTCACCAACGGGACAGGATGGCTACACCTTC. Translation gives CASSPTGQDGYTF.

This clone has just a few counts. The chain joins TRBV6-1 to TRBJ1-5; D gene uncertain. Trimming removed 7 bases from V and 0 bases from J, with 10 bases in between. This CDR3 region has 14 residues. Germline V gene data show CDR1 as MNHNS and CDR2 as SASEGT. In nucleotides, the CDR3 is TGTGCCAGCAACTCCCTCCGTAGCAATCAGCCCCAGCATTTT. It encodes CASNSLRSNQPQHF.

Here the CDR3 DNA reads TGTGCCAGCAGCCCCCGGACACTAAACTATGGCTACACCTTC. Amino acid sequence: CASSPRTLNYGYTF. The V call is TRBV7-9, the J call TRBJ1-2; TRBD1 might be the D (5 bases). Trimming stripped 5 bases from V and 2 bases from J, with 12 bases between. CDR1 and CDR2 from the germline V gene are SEHNR and FQNEAQ (reference sequence). The CDR3 contains 14 residues.

Points on this clone: Other DNA sequences in the same sample also yield this CDR3. The V call is TRBV5-5, the J call TRBJ2-7; the D call may be TRBD1 or TRBD2 (5 bases each). In germline, CDR1 is SGHKS, CDR2 YYEKEE (reference sequence). CDR3 length: 15 residues. The V end lost 4 bases, the J end lost 0 bases, and 14 bases lay between the germline ends. DNA for the CDR3: TGTGCCAGCAGCCCAGGGACCCCTAGCTCCTACGAGCAGTACTTC. Protein: CASSPGTPSSYEQYF.

In this sample, this clone turned up a few times. The chain links TRBV5-6 to TRBJ2-7, with a possible D match to TRBD1 (6 bases). The germline CDR1 and CDR2 sequences are SGHDT and YYEEEE. CDR3 size: 14 residues. V gave up 6 bases and J gave up 0 bases, with 13 bases separating them. CDR3 in DNA: TGTGCCAGCACCGAGACAGGCAGCTCCTACGAGCAGTACTTC. This translates into CASTETGSSYEQYF. The entire variable domain, with the rest obtained from reference TRBV5-6 and TRBJ2-7, is as follows: DAGVTQSPTHLIKTRGQQVTLRCSPKSGHDTVSWYQQALGQGPQFIFQYYEEEERQRGNFPDRFSGHQFPNYSSELNVNALLLGDSALYLCASTETGSSYEQYFGPGTRLTVT.

This rearrangement joins TRBV5-6 to TRBJ2-3; 7 positions match TRBD1. The CDR3 spans 13 residues. Per germline, CDR1 SGHDT and CDR2 YYEEEE. Trimming cost V 6 bases and J 0 bases; bases outside gene matches: 1. The CDR3 here is CASTTGSTDTQYF. Written as DNA, the CDR3 is TGTGCCAGCACGACAGGGAGCACAGATACGCAGTATTTT.

The table lists this clone with a few counts. The rearrangement links TRBV4-2 to TRBJ1-2; the match to TRBD1 covers 9 bases. Trimming removed 2 bases from V and 0 bases from J; junction bases left unmatched: 1. The germline V gene has CDR1 LGHNA and CDR2 YNFKEQ. There are 15 residues in the CDR3. In DNA, the CDR3 is TGTGCCAGCAGCCAAAGACAGGGGGCTAACTATGGCTACACCTTC. Amino acid sequence: CASSQRQGANYGYTF.

The CDR3 DNA follows: TGTGCCAGCAGCTTGGCCCAGGTTAATTCACCCCTCCACTTT. It specifies CASSLAQVNSPLHF. The rearrangement links TRBV5-6 to TRBJ1-6; D remains ambiguous. CDR1 is SGHDT and CDR2 is YYEEEE in the germline V gene. The CDR3 runs 14 residues. V was clipped by 0 bases and J by 6 bases, with 7 bases between them.

J is TRBJ1-5 and V is TRBV10-2; no firm D call. The CDR3 loop spans 13 amino acids. Germline V gene data show CDR1 as WSHSY and CDR2 as SAAADI. V lost 3 bases to trimming and J lost 4 bases, with 7 bases between them. CDR3 sequence (DNA): TGCGCCAGCAGTGAAGGAGGGAATCAGCCCCAGCATTTT. Its translation is CASSEGGNQPQHF.

V and J are TRBV7-6 and TRBJ2-7; the D call may be TRBD1 or TRBD2 (5 bases each). The V gene lost 5 bases and the J gene lost 6 bases, with 23 bases spanning the gap. Germline CDR1 SGHVS, CDR2 FNYEAQ. The CDR3 has 16 amino acids. The CDR3 nucleotides are TGTGCCAGCAGCCCCGCTCTCCAGGCAGGGACCCGCGAGCAGTACTTC. It encodes CASSPALQAGTREQYF.

V gene TRBV6-1 combines with J gene TRBJ1-5; possible D gene TRBD1, 5 bases. This CDR3 contains 14 residues. The germline V gene has CDR1 MNHNS and CDR2 SASEGT. Trimming left V 1 base short and J 7 bases short, with 11 bases between. The CDR3 DNA sequence: TGTGCCAGCAGTGAAGACTGGGGGTGGCAGCCCCAGCATTTT. Translated, it gives CASSEDWGWQPQHF.

V gene TRBV29-1 combines with J gene TRBJ2-3, with D perhaps matching TRBD1 or TRBD2 (6 bases each). The CDR3 has 13 residues. Germline V CDR1 and CDR2: SQVTM, ANQGSEA. The germline V and J ends were trimmed by 4 bases and 0 bases, with 8 bases remaining between them. In DNA, the CDR3 is TGCAGCGTTGGGGGGGCTAGCACAGATACGCAGTATTTT. It yields the protein CSVGGASTDTQYF.

This rearrangement joins TRBV5-6 to TRBJ2-3; D uncertain. The CDR3 spans 13 residues. CDR1 and CDR2 from the germline V gene are SGHDT and YYEEEE. Trimming removed 6 bases at V and 1 base at J, with 9 bases between. The CDR3 loop reads CASMGYRTDTQYF. The CDR3 nucleotides are TGTGCCAGCATGGGCTATCGCACAGATACGCAGTATTTT. The variable domain in full, completed from reference TRBV5-6 and TRBJ2-3, reads DAGVTQSPTHLIKTRGQQVTLRCSPKSGHDTVSWYQQALGQGPQFIFQYYEEEERQRGNFPDRFSGHQFPNYSSELNVNALLLGDSALYLCASMGYRTDTQYFGPGTRLTVL.

This chain links TRBV10-3 with TRBJ1-3; D is undetermined. The CDR3 totals 14 residues. Germline lookup yields CDR1 ENHRY and CDR2 SYGVKD. V was pared by 4 bases and J by 0 bases, with 7 bases between. The CDR3 bases are TGTGCCATCAGTGCCGGTACCTCTGGAAACACCATATATTTT. The encoded protein is CAISAGTSGNTIYF.

CDR3 nucleotide sequence: TGTGCCAGCAGTCCTATAGCGGGGGCTGAGACCCAGTACTTC. Translation: CASSPIAGAETQYF. This chain links TRBV6-4 with TRBJ2-5; 9 positions agree with TRBD2. Germline CDR1 MRHNA, CDR2 SNTAGT. The CDR3 runs 14 residues. V gave up 5 bases and J gave up 5 bases; unmatched junction bases: 6.

The chain combines TRBV29-1 with TRBJ1-2, with TRBD1 identical over 8 bases. This CDR3 contains 12 residues. Germline CDR1 SQVTM, CDR2 ANQGSEA. V was clipped by 4 bases and J by 2 bases; unmatched bases: 0. CDR3 sequence (DNA): TGCAGCGTTGGACAGGGGAACTATGGCTACACCTTC. Amino acids: CSVGQGNYGYTF.

The chain carries TRBV6-5 and TRBJ2-7; D gene ambiguous. CDR1 and CDR2 from the germline V gene are MNHEY and SVGAGI. The length of the CDR3 is 14 residues. Trimming took off 0 bases at V and 3 bases at J, with 9 bases between the two ends. The CDR3 DNA is TGTGCCAGCAGTTACTCTCTAGTTTACTACGAGCAGTACTTC. As protein: CASSYSLVYYEQYF.

The V call is TRBV25-1, the J call TRBJ2-3; 10 bases line up with TRBD1. The CDR3 sequence is 15 residues long. The ends lost 3 bases at V and 3 bases at J; junction bases unmatched: 3. CDR1 is MGHDK and CDR2 is SYGVNS in the germline V gene. The CDR3 DNA sequence: TGTGCCAGCAGTGACGGGGACAGGGGAACAGATACGCAGTATTTT. It yields the protein CASSDGDRGTDTQYF.

The genes are TRBV5-6 and TRBJ1-2; D perhaps matches TRBD1 (5 bases). With 0 bases removed from V and 6 bases from J, the gap between germline ends came to 6 bases. This CDR3 has 12 amino acids. In germline, CDR1 is SGHDT, CDR2 YYEEEE. The CDR3 DNA follows: TGTGCCAGCAGCTTGGCGGGGGATGGCTACACCTTC. It is translated as CASSLAGDGYTF.

This clone was observed a handful of times. V gene TRBV11-3 combines with J gene TRBJ1-6; D remains ambiguous. This CDR3 is 16 amino acids long. Deletions cut 5 bases from V and 0 bases from J, with 11 bases between. The germline CDR1 and CDR2 sequences are SGHNT and YENEEA. CDR3 loop: CASSLSQYSYNSPLHF. The CDR3 DNA follows: TGTGCCAGCAGCCTGAGTCAATACTCCTATAATTCACCCCTCCACTTT.

The chain couples TRBV4-2 to TRBJ2-1, with unresolved D. V lost 4 bases and J lost 4, with 17 bases in between. From germline, CDR1 is LGHNA and CDR2 YNFKEQ. The length of the CDR3 is 16 residues. The CDR3 DNA reads as TGTGCCAGCAGCCTCCCACAAGACGGGCCGTACAATGAGCAGTTCTTC. Encoded protein: CASSLPQDGPYNEQFF.

The V gene is TRBV19, the J gene TRBJ1-2; D unclear. Between the trimmed V and J ends, which lost 4 bases and 6 bases, there was a span of 9 bases. The CDR3 is made up of 12 amino acids. Germline assignment: CDR1 LNHDA and CDR2 SQIVND (reference sequence). CDR3 region: CASSTRQNGYTF. CDR3 nucleotides: TGTGCCAGTAGTACCCGTCAGAATGGCTACACCTTC.